These 10 T cell receptor beta chains originate from one sample sequenced in a study of low-dose radiotherapy and immunotherapy resistance in tumors. Alpha- and beta-chain coverage of first-strand cDNA came from TRAV- and TRBV-specific primers. Over about 19 PCR cycles, TCRs were amplified from a constant-region primer and V-primer adapter. One entry per CDR3 protein results from TCRdb running MiXCR on the reads. The repertoire holds 95,000 to 100,000 distinct CDR3 sequences, with less than 25% as singletons. Time point: after trial treatment. Treatment denoted: LDRT plus nivolumab, ipilimumab, low-dose cyclophosphamide and aspirin (RACIN trial). The source material was PBMCs, sampled after low-dose radiotherapy plus immunotherapy. Every receptor here comes from a male donor with prostate cancer.

This clonotype was seen repeatedly, ten times or more. The chain carries TRBV6-5 and TRBJ2-7, with a weak D call TRBD2 (5 bases). In germline, CDR1 is MNHEY, CDR2 SVGAGI. This CDR3 region has 15 residues. Trimming took 7 bases from V and 0 from J, leaving 16 bases between them. The CDR3 sequence is CASTISLGSSYEQYF. The CDR3 DNA follows: TGTGCCAGCACCATATCCTTGGGGAGCTCCTACGAGCAGTACTTC.

This clonotype was observed many times. The chain combines TRBV7-2 with TRBJ2-2, with D perhaps matching TRBD1 or TRBD2 (5 bases each). Germline-derived CDR1 and CDR2 are SGHTA and FQGNSA. The V and J ends lost 5 bases and 7 bases respectively, with 14 bases between them. The CDR3 has 14 residues. The CDR3, as DNA: TGTGCCAGCAGCCCAGGGAGTTTCGGCGGGGAGCTGTTTTTT. Residues: CASSPGSFGGELFF. The full variable domain, with the rest looked up from reference TRBV7-2 and TRBJ2-2, is GAGVSQSPSNKVTEKGKDVELRCDPISGHTALYWYRQSLGQGLEFLIYFQGNSAPDKSGLPSDRFSAERTGGSVSTLTIQRTQQEDSAVYLCASSPGSFGGELFFGEGSRLTVL.

This clonotype was recorded many times. The chain combines TRBV20-1 with TRBJ2-3; TRBD1 aligns across 11 bases. This CDR3 spans 15 amino acids. V trimming: 3 bases; J trimming: 3 bases; junction bases outside the gene matches: 5. Germline CDR1 and CDR2: DFQATT and SNEGSKA (reference sequence). For the CDR3, the DNA is TGCAGTGCTAGGCACGGGACAGGGGGAACAGATACGCAGTATTTT. Amino acid sequence: CSARHGTGGTDTQYF.

Only a few counts were recorded for this clonotype. This chain links TRBV2 with TRBJ2-2; D may be TRBD2 (5 bases). V was cut by 6 bases and J by 7 bases, with 15 bases left in between. The length of the CDR3 is 14 residues. CDR1 is SNHLY, CDR2 FYNNEI, per germline. In DNA form, the CDR3 reads TGTGCCAGCAGAGCCGGATCAGCGGACGGGGAGCTGTTTTTT. This gives the protein CASRAGSADGELFF.

The rearrangement joins TRBV3-1 to TRBJ2-1; 15 bases line up with TRBD2. Per germline, CDR1 LGHDT and CDR2 YNNKEL (reference sequence). With 8 bases clipped from V and 5 bases from J, the junction kept 4 bases outside the gene matches. The CDR3 consists of 15 residues. The CDR3: CASGGLAGGDNEQFF. The CDR3 DNA reads as TGTGCCAGCGGGGGACTAGCGGGGGGCGACAATGAGCAGTTCTTC.

This clonotype was recorded many times. The chain has TRBV6-6 and TRBJ2-7; no definite D call. V lost 2 bases and J lost 1, with 9 bases in between. CDR1 is MNHNY, CDR2 SVGAGI, per germline (reference sequence). The CDR3 totals 14 residues. The CDR3 nucleotides are TGTGCCAGCAGTTACGATGCGCCATCCTACGAGCAGTACTTC. Its protein is CASSYDAPSYEQYF.

The chain is built from TRBV2 and TRBJ1-5; D unclear. The CDR3 runs 15 residues. V lost 5 bases and J lost 0, with 11 bases in between. Germline CDR1 and CDR2: SNHLY and FYNNEI. CDR3 DNA: TGTGCCAGCAGTAAGGACGGATATAGCAATCAGCCCCAGCATTTT. This codes for CASSKDGYSNQPQHF. Complete variable domain (other parts from reference TRBV2 and TRBJ1-5): EPEVTQTPSHQVTQMGQEVILRCVPISNHLYFYWYRQILGQKVEFLVSFYNNEISEKSEIFDDQFSVERPDGSNFTLKIRSTKLEDSAMYFCASSKDGYSNQPQHFGDGTRLSIL.

V is TRBV5-1 and J is TRBJ2-3, with TRBD2 matching 14 bases. Trimming removed 5 bases from V and 2 bases from J; junction bases left unmatched: 4. CDR3 length: 16 amino acids. Germline CDR1 SGHRS, CDR2 YFSETQ. The CDR3, as DNA: TGCGCCAGCAGGGGACTAGCGGGGGAGCACACAGATACGCAGTATTTT. As protein: CASRGLAGEHTDTQYF.

The chain recombines TRBV10-3 with TRBJ2-3; 10 bases agree with TRBD2. The CDR3 runs to 14 residues. J gave up 4 bases and V 8 bases, and 6 bases lay outside the gene matches. Germline V gene data show CDR1 as ENHRY and CDR2 as SYGVKD. The CDR3 loop is CAIASGGAADTQYF. Written as DNA, the CDR3 is TGTGCCATCGCAAGCGGGGGGGCGGCAGATACGCAGTATTTT.

This sequence joins TRBV5-1 and TRBJ2-7; D is unresolved. With 7 bases removed from V and 2 bases from J, the gap between germline ends came to 19 bases. Germline V gives CDR1 SGHRS, CDR2 YFSETQ. This CDR3 spans 15 amino acids. The CDR3 sequence: CASWAPGSAAYEQYF. The DNA of the CDR3 is TGCGCCAGCTGGGCCCCGGGTTCAGCCGCCTACGAGCAGTACTTC.